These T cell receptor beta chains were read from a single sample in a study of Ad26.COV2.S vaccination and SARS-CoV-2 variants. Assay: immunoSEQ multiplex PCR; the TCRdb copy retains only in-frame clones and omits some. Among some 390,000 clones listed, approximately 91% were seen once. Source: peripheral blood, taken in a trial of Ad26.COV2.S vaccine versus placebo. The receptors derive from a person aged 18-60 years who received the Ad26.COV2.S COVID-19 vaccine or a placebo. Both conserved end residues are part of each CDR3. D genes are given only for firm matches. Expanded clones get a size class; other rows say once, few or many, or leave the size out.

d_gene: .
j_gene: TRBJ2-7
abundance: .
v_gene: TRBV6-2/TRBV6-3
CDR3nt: TGTGCCAGCAGCTTGGGAACGACCTACGAGCAGTACTTC
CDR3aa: CASSLGTTYEQYF

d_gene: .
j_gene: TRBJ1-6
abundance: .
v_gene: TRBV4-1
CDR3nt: TGCGCCAGCAGCCAAGATGTTTTGGGGGCATCCTATAATTCACCCCTCCACTTT
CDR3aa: CASSQDVLGASYNSPLHF

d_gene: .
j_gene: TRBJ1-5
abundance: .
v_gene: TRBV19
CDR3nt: TGTGCCAGTAGCCCCTATAGCAATCAGCCCCAGCATTTT
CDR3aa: CASSPYSNQPQHF

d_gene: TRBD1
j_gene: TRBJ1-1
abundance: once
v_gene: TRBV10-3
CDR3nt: TGTGCCATCAGTGCCGGGGACAGGGGGTACACTGAAGCTTTCTTT
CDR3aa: CAISAGDRGYTEAFF

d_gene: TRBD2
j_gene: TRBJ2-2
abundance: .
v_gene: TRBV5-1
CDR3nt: TGCGCCAGCAGCCCGGGGACTACGAACACCGGGGAGCTGTTTTTT
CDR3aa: CASSPGTTNTGELFF

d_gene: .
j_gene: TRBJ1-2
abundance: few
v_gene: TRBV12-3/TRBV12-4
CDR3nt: TGTGCCAGCAGCGGCAGGGTAAACTATGGCTACACCTTC
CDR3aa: CASSGRVNYGYTF

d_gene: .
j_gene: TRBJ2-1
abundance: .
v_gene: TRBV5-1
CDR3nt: TGCGCCAGCAGCTCGGCTTTAAGCTCCTACAATGAGCAGTTCTTC
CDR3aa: CASSSALSSYNEQFF

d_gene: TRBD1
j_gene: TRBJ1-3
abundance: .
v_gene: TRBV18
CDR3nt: TGTGCCAGCTCACCAGGACAGGGGGCGGCTGGAAACACCATATATTTT
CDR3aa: CASSPGQGAAGNTIYF

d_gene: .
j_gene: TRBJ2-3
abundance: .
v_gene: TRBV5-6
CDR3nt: TGTGCCAGCAGCTTCCCCGGGGGAGGCACAGATACGCAGTATTTT
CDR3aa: CASSFPGGGTDTQYF

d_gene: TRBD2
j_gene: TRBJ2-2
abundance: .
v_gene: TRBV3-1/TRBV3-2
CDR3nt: TGTGCCAGCAGCCCCGGGTCCATAGCGGGGGGGCTTACCACCGGGGAGCTGTTTTTT
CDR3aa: CASSPGSIAGGLTTGELFF

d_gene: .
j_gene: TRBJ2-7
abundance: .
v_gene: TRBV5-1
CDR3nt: TGCGCCAGCAGCTTGGCTGGGGCGACTATCTACGAGCAGTACTTC
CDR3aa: CASSLAGATIYEQYF

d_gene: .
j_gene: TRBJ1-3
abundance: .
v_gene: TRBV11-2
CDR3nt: TGTGCCAGCAGCTCTGTACAGGGTCGCGGAAACACCATATATTTT
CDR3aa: CASSSVQGRGNTIYF

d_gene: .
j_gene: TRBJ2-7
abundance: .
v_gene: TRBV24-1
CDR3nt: TGTGCCACCAGTGATAGAGTAAACTACGAGCAGTACTTC
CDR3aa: CATSDRVNYEQYF

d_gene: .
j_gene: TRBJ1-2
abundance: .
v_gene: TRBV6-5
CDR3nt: TGTGCCAGCACCAACGCTGGGGGCTACACCTTC
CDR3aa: CASTNAGGYTF

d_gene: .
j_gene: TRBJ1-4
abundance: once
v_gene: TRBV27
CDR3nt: TGTGCCAGCAGTCCCGTGGTTCTCGCTGGGTCGCGTGAAAAACTGTTTTTT
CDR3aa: CASSPVVLAGSREKLFF

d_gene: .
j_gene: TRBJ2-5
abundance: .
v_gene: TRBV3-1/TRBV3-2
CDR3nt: TGTGCCAGCAGGCAGGGCCAAGAGACCCAGTACTTC
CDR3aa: CASRQGQETQYF

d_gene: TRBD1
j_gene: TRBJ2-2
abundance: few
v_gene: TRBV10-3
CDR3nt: TGTGCCATCAGGGGACAGGGCGCCGGGGAGCTGTTTTTT
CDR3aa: CAIRGQGAGELFF

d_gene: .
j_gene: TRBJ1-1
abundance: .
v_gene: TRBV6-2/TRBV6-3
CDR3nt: TGTGCCAGCAGTTACAATGTGCAGTCTGAAGCTTTCTTT
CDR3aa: CASSYNVQSEAFF

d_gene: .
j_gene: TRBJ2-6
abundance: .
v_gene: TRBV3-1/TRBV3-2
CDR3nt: TGTGCCAGCAGCCAGGGGTCTGGGGCCAACGTCCTGACTTTC
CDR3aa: CASSQGSGANVLTF

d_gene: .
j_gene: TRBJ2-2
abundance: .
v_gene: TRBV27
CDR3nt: TGTGCCAGCAGTTTGACACCAACCGGGGAGCTGTTTTTT
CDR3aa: CASSLTPTGELFF

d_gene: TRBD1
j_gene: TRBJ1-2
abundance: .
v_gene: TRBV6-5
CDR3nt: TGTGCCAGCAGGGAGGACAGGCCTAACTATGGCTACACCTTC
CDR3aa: CASREDRPNYGYTF

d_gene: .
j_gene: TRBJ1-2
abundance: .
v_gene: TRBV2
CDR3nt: TGTGCCAGCAGTGGACAGGAAACCTATGGCTACACCTTC
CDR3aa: CASSGQETYGYTF

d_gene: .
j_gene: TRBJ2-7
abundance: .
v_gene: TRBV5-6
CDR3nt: TGTGCCAGCAGCCTGGCCGGCAGCTCCTACGAGCAGTACTTC
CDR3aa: CASSLAGSSYEQYF

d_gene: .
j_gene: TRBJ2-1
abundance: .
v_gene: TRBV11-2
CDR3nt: TGTGCCAGCACCCAGCGAACGGGTAATGAGCAGTTCTTC
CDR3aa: CASTQRTGNEQFF

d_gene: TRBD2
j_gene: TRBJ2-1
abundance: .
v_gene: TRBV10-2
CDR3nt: TGCGCCAGCAGAGAAGCGGGGGGGCTAAGTCGCAATGAGCAGTTCTTC
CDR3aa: CASREAGGLSRNEQFF

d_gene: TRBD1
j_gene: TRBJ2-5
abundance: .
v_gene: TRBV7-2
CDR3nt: TGTGCCAGCAGCAAAAGTAGACAGGGGGCCGAAACCCAGTACTTC
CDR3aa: CASSKSRQGAETQYF

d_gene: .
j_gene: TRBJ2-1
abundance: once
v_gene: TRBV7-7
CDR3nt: TGTGCTAGCAGCTTACGGCTTAGCTCCTACAATGAGCAGTTCTTC
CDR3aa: CASSLRLSSYNEQFF

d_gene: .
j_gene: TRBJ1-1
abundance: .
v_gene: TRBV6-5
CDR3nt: TGTGCCAGCAGTTACTCGACGGGGTACACTGAAGCTTTCTTT
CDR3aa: CASSYSTGYTEAFF

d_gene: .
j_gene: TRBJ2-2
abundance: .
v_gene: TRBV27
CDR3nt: TGTGCCAGCGAAAGGGTGGGGACCGGGGAGCTGTTTTTT
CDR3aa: CASERVGTGELFF

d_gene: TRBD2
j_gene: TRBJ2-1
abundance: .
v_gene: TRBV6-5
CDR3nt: TGTGCCAGCAGTTCGGCTAGCGGGGGGGCCCAGTTCTTC
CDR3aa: CASSSASGGAQFF

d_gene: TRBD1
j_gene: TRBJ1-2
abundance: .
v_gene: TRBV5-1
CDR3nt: TGCGCCAGCAGCTTGGCCACCGGGACAGGGGCTGGTGGCTACACCTTC
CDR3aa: CASSLATGTGAGGYTF

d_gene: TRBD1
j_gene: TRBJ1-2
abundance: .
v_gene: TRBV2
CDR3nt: TGTGCCAGCAGTGCGAAAGACAGGGCCTCTGGTGGCTACACCTTC
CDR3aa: CASSAKDRASGGYTF

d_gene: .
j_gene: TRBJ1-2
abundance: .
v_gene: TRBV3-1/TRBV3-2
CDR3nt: TGTGCCAGCAGCCAAGGGGGACTCTTGCTCTATGGCTACACCTTC
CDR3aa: CASSQGGLLLYGYTF

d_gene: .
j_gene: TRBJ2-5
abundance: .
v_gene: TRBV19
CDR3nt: TGTGCCAGTAGTACCCCCCAGGTGGGGAACGGGGAGACCCAGTACTTC
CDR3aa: CASSTPQVGNGETQYF

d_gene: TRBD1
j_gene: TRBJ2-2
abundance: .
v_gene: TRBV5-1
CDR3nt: TGCGCCAGCAGCTTTGGGACAGCGAACACCGGGGAGCTGTTTTTT
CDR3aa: CASSFGTANTGELFF

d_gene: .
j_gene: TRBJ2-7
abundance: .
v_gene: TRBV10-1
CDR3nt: TGCGCCAGCAGTGAGGGCGGGGCGACCTCCTACGAGCAGTACTTC
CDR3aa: CASSEGGATSYEQYF

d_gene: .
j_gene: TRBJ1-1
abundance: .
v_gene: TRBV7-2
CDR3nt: TGTGCCAGCAGCCTATCCACAGGGACGAACACTGAAGCTTTCTTT
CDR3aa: CASSLSTGTNTEAFF

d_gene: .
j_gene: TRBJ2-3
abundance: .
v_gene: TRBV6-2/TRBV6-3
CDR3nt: TGTGCCAGCAGTTCCCTGGGGACGGGGAGCACAGATACGCAGTATTTT
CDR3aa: CASSSLGTGSTDTQYF

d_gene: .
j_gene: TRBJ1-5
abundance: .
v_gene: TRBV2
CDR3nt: TGTGCCAGTGGACAGACTAATCAGCCCCAGCATTTT
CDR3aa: CASGQTNQPQHF

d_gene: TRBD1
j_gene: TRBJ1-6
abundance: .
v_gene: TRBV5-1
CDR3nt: TGCGCCAGCAGCTTGGGTTTGGCAGGGGGGAATTCACCCCTCCACTTT
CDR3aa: CASSLGLAGGNSPLHF

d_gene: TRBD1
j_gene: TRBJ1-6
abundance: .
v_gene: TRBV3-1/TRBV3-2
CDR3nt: TGTGCCAGCAGCCTTGCCTCGGGACAGTATAATTCACCCCTCCACTTT
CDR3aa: CASSLASGQYNSPLHF

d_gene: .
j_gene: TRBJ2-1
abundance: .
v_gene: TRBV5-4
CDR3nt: TGTGCCAGCAGCAAAAACGGATTGGGGGCCGACAATGAGCAGTTCTTC
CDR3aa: CASSKNGLGADNEQFF

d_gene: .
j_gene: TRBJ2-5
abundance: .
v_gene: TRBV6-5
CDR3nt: TGTGCCAGCAGCGGGACGGTGAAAGAGACCCAGTACTTC
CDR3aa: CASSGTVKETQYF

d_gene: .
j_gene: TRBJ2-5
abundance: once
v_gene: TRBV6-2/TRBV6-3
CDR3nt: TGTGCCAGCAGTTCGGCGTCTGGGTACCAAGAGACCCAGTACTTC
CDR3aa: CASSSASGYQETQYF

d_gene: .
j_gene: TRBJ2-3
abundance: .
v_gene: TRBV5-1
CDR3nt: TGCGCCAGCAGCCCAGGGCCCACAGATACGCAGTATTTT
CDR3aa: CASSPGPTDTQYF